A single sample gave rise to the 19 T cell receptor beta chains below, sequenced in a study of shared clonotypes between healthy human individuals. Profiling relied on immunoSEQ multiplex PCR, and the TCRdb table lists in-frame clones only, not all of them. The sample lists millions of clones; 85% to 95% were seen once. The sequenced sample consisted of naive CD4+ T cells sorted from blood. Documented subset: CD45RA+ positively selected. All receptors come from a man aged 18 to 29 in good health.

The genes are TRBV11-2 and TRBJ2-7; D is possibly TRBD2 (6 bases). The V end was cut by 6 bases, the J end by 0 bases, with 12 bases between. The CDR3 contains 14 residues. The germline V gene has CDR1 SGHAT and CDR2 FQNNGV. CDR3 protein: CASRMGLSSYEQYF. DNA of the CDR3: TGTGCCAGCAGGATGGGACTGTCCTCCTACGAGCAGTACTTC.

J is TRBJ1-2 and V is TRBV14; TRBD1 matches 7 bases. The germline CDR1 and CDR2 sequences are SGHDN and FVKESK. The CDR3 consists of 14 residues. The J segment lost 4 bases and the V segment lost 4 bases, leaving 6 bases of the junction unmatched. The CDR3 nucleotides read TGTGCCAGCAGCCGATCAGGGGGGACCTATGGCTACACCTTC. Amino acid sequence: CASSRSGGTYGYTF.

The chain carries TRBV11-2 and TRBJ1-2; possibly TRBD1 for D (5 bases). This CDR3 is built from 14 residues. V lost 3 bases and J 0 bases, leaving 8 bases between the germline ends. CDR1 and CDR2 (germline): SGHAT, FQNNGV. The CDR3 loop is CASSFDSTNYGYTF. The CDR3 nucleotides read TGTGCCAGCAGCTTCGACAGCACTAACTATGGCTACACCTTC.

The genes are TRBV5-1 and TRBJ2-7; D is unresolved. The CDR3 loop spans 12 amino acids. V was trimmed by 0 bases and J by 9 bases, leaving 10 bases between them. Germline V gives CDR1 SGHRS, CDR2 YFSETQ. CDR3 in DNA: TGCGCCAGCAGCTTGGACGGTTCGAGGCAGTACTTC. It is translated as CASSLDGSRQYF.

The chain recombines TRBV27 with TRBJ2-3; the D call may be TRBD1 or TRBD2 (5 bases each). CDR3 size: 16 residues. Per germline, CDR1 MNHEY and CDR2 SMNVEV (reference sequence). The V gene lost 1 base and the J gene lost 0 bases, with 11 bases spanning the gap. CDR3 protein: CASSLWGPSSTDTQYF. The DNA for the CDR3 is TGTGCCAGCAGTTTATGGGGACCCTCTAGCACAGATACGCAGTATTTT.

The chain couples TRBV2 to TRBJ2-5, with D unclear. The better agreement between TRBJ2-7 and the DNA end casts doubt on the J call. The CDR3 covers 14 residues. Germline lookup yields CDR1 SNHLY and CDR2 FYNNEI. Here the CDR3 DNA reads TGTGCCAGCAGTGCCCCCGGGCCACGTTACGAGCAGTACTTC. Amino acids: CASSAPGPRYEQYF.

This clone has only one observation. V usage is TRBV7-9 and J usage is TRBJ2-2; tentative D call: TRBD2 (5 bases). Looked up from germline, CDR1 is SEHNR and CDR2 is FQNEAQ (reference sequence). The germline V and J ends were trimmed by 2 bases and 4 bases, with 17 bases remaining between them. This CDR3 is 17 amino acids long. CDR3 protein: CASSLLKEGRSTGELFF. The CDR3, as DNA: TGTGCCAGCAGCTTACTGAAAGAGGGAAGGTCCACCGGGGAGCTGTTTTTT.

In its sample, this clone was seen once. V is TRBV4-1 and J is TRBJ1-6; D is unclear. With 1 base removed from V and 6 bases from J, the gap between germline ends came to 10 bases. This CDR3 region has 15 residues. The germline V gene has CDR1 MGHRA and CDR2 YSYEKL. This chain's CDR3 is CASSQVGGGNSPLHF. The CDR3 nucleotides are TGCGCCAGCAGCCAAGTGGGCGGAGGTAATTCACCCCTCCACTTT.

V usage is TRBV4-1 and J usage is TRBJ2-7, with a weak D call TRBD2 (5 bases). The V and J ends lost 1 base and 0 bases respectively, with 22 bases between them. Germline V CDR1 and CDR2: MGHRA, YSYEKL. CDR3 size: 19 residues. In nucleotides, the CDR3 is TGCGCCAGCAGCCAAGTCGGCGGGCTAAGGTTATTTAGCTCCTACGAGCAGTACTTC. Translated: CASSQVGGLRLFSSYEQYF.

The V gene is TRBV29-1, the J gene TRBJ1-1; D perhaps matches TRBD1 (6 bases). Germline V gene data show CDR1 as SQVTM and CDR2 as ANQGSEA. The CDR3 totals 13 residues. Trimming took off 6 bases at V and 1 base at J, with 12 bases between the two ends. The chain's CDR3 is CSVIDRSNTEAFF. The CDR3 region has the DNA TGCAGCGTCATCGACAGGTCGAACACTGAAGCTTTCTTT.

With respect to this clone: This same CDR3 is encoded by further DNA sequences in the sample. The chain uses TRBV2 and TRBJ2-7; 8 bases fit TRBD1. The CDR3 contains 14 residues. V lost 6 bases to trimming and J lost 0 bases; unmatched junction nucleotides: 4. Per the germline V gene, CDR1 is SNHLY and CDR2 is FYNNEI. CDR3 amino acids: CASRGDRSSYEQYF. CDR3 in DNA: TGTGCCAGCAGGGGGGACAGGAGCTCCTACGAGCAGTACTTC.

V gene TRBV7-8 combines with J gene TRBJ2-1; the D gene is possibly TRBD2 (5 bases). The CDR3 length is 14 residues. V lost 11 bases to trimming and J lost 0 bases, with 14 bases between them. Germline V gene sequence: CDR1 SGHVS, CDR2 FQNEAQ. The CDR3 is CAGSEGRSYNEQFF. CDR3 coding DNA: TGTGCCGGTTCCGAGGGCCGCTCCTACAATGAGCAGTTCTTC.

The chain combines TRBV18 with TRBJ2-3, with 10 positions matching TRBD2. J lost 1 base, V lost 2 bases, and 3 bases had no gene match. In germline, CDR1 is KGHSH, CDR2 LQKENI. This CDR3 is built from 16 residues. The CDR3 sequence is CASSPVLAGGTDTQYF. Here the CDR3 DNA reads TGTGCCAGCTCACCAGTGCTAGCGGGGGGCACAGATACGCAGTATTTT.

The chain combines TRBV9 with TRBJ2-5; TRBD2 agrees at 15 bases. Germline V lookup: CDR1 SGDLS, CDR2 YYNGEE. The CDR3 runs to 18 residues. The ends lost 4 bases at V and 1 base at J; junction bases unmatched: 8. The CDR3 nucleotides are TGTGCCAGCAGCTTCCAAGGGACTAGCGGGGGGTTCCAAGAGACCCAGTACTTC. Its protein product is CASSFQGTSGGFQETQYF.

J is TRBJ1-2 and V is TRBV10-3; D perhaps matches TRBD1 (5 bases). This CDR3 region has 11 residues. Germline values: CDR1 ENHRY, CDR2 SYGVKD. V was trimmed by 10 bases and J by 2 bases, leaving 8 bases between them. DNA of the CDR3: TGTGCCACCGGGACCAACTATGGCTACACCTTC. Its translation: CATGTNYGYTF.

The CDR3: CASSLSTLSSYEQYF. CDR3 sequence (DNA): TGTGCCAGCAGCCTGAGTACACTAAGCTCCTACGAGCAGTACTTC. The gene calls are TRBV28 and TRBJ2-7; D unclear. The CDR3 is 15 amino acids. Germline CDR1 and CDR2: MDHEN and SYDVKM. Trimming took off 6 bases at V and 0 bases at J, with 15 bases between the two ends.

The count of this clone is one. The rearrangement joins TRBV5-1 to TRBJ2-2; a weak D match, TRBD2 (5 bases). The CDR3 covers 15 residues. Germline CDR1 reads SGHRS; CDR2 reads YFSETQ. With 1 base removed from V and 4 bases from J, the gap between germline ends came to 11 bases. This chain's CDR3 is CASSLPLGSTGELFF. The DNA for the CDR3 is TGCGCCAGCAGCTTGCCACTAGGATCCACCGGGGAGCTGTTTTTT.

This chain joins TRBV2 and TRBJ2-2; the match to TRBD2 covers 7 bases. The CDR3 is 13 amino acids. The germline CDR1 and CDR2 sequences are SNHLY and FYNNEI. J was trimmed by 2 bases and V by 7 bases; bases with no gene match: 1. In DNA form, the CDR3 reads TGTGCCAGCACGGGGGGTAACACCGGGGAGCTGTTTTTT. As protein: CASTGGNTGELFF.

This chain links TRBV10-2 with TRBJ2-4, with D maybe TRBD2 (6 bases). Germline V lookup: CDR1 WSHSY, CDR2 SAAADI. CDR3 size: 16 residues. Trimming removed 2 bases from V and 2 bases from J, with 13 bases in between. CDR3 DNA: TGCGCCAGCAGTGAGGGGGGGACCCTAACCAAAAACATTCAGTACTTC. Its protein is CASSEGGTLTKNIQYF.